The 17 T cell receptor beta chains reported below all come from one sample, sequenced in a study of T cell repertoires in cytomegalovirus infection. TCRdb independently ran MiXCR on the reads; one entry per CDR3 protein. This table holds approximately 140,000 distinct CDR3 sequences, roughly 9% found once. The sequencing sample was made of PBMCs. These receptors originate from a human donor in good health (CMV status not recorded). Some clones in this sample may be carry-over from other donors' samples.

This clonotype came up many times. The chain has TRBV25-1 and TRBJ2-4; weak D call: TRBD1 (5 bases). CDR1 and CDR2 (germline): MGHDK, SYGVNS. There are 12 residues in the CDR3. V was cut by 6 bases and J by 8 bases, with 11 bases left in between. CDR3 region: CASSQGADIQYF. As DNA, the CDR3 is TGTGCCAGCAGCCAAGGGGCGGACATTCAGTACTTC.

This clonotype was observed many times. This chain's CDR3 is CASSSGLAGGPETQYF. The CDR3 coding sequence is TGTGCCAGCAGCTCCGGACTAGCGGGGGGGCCGGAGACCCAGTACTTC. The rearrangement links TRBV7-2 to TRBJ2-5; 15 bases are shared with TRBD2. Germline lookup yields CDR1 SGHTA and CDR2 FQGNSA. Losses at the gene ends were 4 bases for V and 5 bases for J; bases not matched to a gene: 5. CDR3 length equals 16 residues.

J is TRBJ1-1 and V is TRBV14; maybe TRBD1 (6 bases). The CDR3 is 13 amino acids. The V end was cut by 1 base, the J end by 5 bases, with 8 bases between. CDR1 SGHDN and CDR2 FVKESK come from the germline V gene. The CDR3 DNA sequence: TGTGCCAGCAGCCAAGTGACAGGAACTGAAGCTTTCTTT. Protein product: CASSQVTGTEAFF.

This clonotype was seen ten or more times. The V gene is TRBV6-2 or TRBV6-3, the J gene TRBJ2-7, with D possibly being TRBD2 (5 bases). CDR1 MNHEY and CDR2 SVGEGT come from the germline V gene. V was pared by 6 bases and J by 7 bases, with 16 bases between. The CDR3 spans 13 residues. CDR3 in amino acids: CASSGEPEGEQYF. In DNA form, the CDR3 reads TGTGCCAGCAGCGGCGAACCCGAGGGAGAGCAGTACTTC.

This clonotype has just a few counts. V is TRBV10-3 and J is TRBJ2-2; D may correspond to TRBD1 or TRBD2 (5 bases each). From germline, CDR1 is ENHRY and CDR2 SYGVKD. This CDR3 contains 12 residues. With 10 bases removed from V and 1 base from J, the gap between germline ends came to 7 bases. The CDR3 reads CATGRNTGELFF. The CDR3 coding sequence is TGTGCCACGGGACGGAACACCGGGGAGCTGTTTTTT.

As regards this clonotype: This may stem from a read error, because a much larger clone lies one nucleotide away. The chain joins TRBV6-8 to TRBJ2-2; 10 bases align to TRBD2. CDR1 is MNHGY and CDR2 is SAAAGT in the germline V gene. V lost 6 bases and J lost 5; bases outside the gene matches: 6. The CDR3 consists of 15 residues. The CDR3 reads CASRGASGGTGELFF. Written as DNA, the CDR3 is TGTGCCAGCAGAGGGGCTAGCGGGGGTACCGGGGAGCTGTTTTTT.

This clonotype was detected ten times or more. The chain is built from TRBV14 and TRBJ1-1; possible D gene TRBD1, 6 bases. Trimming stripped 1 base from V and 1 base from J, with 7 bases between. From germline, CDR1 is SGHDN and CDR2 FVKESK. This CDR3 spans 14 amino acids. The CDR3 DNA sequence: TGTGCCAGCAGCCAAGGACAGGCGAACACTGAAGCTTTCTTT. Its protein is CASSQGQANTEAFF.

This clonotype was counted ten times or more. For the CDR3, the DNA is TGTGCCAGCAGCCGATCGACAGGGGTTGGCTACACCTTC. As protein: CASSRSTGVGYTF. The V gene is TRBV7-3, the J gene TRBJ1-2; TRBD1 matches 8 bases. Germline assignment: CDR1 SGHTA and CDR2 FQGTGA. Losses at the gene ends were 5 bases for V and 7 bases for J; bases not matched to a gene: 6. The CDR3 is made up of 13 amino acids. Full variable domain (outside the CDR3, taken from reference TRBV7-3 and TRBJ1-2): GAGVSQTPSNKVTEKGKYVELRCDPISGHTALYWYRQSLGQGPEFLIYFQGTGAADDSGLPNDRFFAVRPEGSVSTLKIQRTERGDSAVYLCASSRSTGVGYTFGSGTRLTVV.

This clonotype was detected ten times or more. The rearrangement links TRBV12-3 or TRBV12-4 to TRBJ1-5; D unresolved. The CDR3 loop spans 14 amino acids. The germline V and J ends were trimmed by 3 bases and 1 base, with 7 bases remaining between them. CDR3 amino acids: CASSFSNSNQPQHF. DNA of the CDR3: TGTGCCAGCAGTTTTTCTAACAGCAATCAGCCCCAGCATTTT.

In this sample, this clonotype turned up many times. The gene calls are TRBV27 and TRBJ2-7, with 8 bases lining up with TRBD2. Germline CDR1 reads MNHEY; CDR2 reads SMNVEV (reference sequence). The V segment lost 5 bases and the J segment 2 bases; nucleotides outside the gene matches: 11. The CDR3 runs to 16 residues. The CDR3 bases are TGTGCCAGCAGTCCCCAGGGGATAGCGGGGCCCTACGAGCAGTACTTC. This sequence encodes CASSPQGIAGPYEQYF.

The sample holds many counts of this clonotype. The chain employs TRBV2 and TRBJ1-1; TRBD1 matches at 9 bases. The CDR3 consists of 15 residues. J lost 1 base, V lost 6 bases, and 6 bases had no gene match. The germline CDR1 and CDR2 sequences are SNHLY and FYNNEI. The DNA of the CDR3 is TGTGCCAGCAGCCTACAGGGGGCTGCGAACACTGAAGCTTTCTTT. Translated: CASSLQGAANTEAFF.

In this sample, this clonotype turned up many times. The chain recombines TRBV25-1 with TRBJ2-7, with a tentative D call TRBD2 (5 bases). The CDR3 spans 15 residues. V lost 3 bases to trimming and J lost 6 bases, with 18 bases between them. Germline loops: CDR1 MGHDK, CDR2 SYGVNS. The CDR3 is CASSEIGNLNVEQYF. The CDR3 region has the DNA TGTGCCAGCAGTGAGATCGGGAATTTGAACGTCGAGCAGTACTTC.

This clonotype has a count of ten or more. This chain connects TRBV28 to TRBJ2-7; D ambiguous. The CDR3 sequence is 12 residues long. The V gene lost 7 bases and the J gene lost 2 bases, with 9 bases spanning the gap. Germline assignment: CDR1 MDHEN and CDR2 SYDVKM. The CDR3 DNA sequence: TGTGCCAGCACCCCGGGCCCCTACGAGCAGTACTTC. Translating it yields CASTPGPYEQYF.

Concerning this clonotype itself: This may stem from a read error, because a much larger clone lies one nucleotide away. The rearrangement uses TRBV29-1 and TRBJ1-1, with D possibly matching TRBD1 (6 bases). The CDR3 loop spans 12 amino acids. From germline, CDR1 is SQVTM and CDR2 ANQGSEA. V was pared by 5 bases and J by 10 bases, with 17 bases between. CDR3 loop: CSVSSGAGVAFF. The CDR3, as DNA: TGCAGCGTTTCATCAGGGGCCGGTGTAGCTTTCTTT.

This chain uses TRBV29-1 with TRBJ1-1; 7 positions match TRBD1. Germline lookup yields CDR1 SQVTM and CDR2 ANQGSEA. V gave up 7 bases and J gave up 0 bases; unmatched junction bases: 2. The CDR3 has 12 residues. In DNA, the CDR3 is TGCAGCGGGGACAGCATGAACACTGAAGCTTTCTTT. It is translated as CSGDSMNTEAFF. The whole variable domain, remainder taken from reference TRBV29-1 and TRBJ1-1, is SAVISQKPSRDICQRGTSLTIQCQVDSQVTMMFWYRQQPGQSLTLIATANQGSEATYESGFVIDKFPISRPNLTFSTLTVSNMSPEDSSIYLCSGDSMNTEAFFGQGTRLTVV.

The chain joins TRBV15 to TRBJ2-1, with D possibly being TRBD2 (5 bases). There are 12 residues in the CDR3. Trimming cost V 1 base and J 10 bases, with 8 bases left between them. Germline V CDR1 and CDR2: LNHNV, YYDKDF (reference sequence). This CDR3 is CATSRGTPEQFF. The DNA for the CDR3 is TGTGCCACCAGCAGAGGGACTCCAGAGCAGTTCTTC.

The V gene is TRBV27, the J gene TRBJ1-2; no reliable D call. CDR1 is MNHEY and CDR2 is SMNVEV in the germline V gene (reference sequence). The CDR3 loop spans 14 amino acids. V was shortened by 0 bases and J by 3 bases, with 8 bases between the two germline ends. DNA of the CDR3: TGTGCCAGCAGTTTATCGGCCGAGTACTATGGCTACACCTTC. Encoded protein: CASSLSAEYYGYTF.